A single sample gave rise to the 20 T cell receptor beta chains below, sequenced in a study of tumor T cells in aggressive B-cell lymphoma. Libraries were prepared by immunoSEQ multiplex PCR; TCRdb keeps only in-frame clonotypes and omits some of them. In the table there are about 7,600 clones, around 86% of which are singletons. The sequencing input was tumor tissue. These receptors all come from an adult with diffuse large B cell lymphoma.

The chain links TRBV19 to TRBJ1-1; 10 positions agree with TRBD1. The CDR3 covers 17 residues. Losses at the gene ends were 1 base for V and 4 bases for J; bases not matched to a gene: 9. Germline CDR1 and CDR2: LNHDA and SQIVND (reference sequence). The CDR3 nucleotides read TGTGCCAGTAGTATAGTGGGGACAGGGGCTCCAGGCACTGAAGCTTTCTTT. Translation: CASSIVGTGAPGTEAFF.

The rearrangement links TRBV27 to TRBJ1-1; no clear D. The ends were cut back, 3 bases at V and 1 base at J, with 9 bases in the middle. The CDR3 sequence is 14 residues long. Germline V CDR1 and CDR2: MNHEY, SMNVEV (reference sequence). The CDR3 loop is CASSFALENTEAFF. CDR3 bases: TGTGCCAGCAGTTTTGCGCTCGAGAACACTGAAGCTTTCTTT.

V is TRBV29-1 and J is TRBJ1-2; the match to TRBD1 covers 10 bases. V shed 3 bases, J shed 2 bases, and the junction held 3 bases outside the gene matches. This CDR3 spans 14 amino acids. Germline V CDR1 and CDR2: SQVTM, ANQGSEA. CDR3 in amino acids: CSVDQGQGNYGYTF. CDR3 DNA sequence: TGCAGCGTTGACCAGGGACAGGGGAACTATGGCTACACCTTC. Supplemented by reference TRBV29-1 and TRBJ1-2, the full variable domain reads SAVISQKPSRDICQRGTSLTIQCQVDSQVTMMFWYRQQPGQSLTLIATANQGSEATYESGFVIDKFPISRPNLTFSTLTVSNMSPEDSSIYLCSVDQGQGNYGYTFGSGTRLTVV.

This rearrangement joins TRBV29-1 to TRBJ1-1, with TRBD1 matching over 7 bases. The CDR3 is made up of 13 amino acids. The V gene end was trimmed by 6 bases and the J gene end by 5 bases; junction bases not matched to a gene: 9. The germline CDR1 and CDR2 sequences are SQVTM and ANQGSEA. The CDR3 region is CSVAQGQGTEAFF. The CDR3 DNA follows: TGCAGCGTGGCACAGGGGCAGGGGACTGAAGCTTTCTTT.

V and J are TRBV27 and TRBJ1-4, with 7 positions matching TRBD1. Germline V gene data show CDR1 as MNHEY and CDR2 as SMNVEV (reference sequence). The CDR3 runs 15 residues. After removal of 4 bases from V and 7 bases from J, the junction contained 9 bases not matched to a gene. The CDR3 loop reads CASSSLGQSSEKLFF. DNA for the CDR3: TGTGCCAGCAGTTCATTGGGACAGTCTAGTGAAAAACTGTTTTTT.

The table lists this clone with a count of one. CDR3 bases: TGTGCCATCAAGGAAGGGAGCACTGAAGCTTTCTTT. This translates into CAIKEGSTEAFF. J is TRBJ1-1 and V is TRBV10-3; no clear D. The germline V gene has CDR1 ENHRY and CDR2 SYGVKD. V was pared by 7 bases and J by 4 bases, with 10 bases between. CDR3 length equals 12 residues.

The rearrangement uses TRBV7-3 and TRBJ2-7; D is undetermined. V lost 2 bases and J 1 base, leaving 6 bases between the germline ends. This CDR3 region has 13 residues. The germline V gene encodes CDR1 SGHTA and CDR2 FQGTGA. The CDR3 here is CASSLADSYEQYF. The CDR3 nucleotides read TGTGCCAGCAGCTTAGCAGATTCCTACGAGCAGTACTTC. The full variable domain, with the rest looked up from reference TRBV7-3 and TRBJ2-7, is GAGVSQTPSNKVTEKGKYVELRCDPISGHTALYWYRQSLGQGPEFLIYFQGTGAADDSGLPNDRFFAVRPEGSVSTLKIQRTERGDSAVYLCASSLADSYEQYFGPGTRLTVT.

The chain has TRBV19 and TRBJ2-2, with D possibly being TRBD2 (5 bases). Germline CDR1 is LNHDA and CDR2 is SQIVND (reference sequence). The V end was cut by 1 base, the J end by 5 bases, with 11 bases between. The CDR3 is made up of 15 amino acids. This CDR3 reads CASSIGGLRTGELFF. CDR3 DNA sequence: TGTGCCAGTAGTATAGGCGGACTTAGAACCGGGGAGCTGTTTTTT.

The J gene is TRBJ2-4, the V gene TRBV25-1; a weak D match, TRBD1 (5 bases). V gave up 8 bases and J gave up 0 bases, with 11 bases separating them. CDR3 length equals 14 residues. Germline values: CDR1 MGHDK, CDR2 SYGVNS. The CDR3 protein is CASSTALAKNIQYF. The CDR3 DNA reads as TGTGCCAGCTCGACAGCGTTAGCCAAAAACATTCAGTACTTC.

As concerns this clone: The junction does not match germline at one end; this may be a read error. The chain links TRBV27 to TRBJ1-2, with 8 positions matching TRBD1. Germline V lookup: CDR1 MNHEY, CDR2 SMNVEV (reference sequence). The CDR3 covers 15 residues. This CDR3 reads CASSLSGGLGFGYTF. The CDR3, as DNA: TGTGCCAGCAGTCTATCAGGGGGCTTGGGATTTGGCTACACCTTC.

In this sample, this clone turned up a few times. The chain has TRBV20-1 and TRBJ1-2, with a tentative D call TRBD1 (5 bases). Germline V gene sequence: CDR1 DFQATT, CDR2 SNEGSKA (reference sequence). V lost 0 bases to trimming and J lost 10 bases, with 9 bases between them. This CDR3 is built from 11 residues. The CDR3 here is CSAREGGTYTF. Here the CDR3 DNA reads TGCAGTGCTAGAGAAGGAGGGACCTACACCTTC.

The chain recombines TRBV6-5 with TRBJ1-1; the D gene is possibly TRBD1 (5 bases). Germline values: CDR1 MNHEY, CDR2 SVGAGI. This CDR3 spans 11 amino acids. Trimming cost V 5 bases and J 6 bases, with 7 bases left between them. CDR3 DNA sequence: TGTGCCAGCAGTCAGGGATCTGAAGCTTTCTTT. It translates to CASSQGSEAFF.

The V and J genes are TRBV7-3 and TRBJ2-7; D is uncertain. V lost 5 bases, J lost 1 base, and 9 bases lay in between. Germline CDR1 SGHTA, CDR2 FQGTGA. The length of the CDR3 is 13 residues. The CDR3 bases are TGTGCCAGCAGCCTCTCTCCTTCCTACGAGCAGTACTTC. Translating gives CASSLSPSYEQYF. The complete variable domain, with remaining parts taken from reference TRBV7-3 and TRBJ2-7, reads GAGVSQTPSNKVTEKGKYVELRCDPISGHTALYWYRQSLGQGPEFLIYFQGTGAADDSGLPNDRFFAVRPEGSVSTLKIQRTERGDSAVYLCASSLSPSYEQYFGPGTRLTVT.

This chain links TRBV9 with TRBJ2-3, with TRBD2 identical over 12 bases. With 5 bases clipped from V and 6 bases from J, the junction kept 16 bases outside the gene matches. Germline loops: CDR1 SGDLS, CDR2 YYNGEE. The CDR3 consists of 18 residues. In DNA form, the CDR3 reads TGTGCCAGCAGTGCCCCGATATCTAGCGGGGGGGCCAGTGATACGCAGTATTTT. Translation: CASSAPISSGGASDTQYF.

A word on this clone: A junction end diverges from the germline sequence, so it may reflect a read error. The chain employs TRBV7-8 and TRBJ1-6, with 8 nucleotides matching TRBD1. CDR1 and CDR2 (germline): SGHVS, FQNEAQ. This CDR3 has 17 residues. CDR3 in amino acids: CASSSTGTGFKDSPFHF. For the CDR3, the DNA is TGTGCCAGCAGCTCAACCGGGACAGGCTTTAAGGATTCACCCTTCCACTTT. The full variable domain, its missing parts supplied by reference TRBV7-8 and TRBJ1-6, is GAGVSQSPRYKVAKRGQDVALRCDPISGHVSLFWYQQALGQGPEFLTYFQNEAQLDKSGLPSDRFFAERPEGSVSTLKIQRTQQEDSAVYLCASSSTGTGFKDSPFHFGNGTRLTVT.

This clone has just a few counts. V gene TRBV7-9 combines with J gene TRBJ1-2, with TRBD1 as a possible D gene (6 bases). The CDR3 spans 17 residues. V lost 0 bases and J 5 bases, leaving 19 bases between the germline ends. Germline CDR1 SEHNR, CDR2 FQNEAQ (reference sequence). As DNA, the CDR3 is TGTGCCAGCAGCTTAGCCGGGACACCGACGGTAGTGTATGGCTACACCTTC. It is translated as CASSLAGTPTVVYGYTF.

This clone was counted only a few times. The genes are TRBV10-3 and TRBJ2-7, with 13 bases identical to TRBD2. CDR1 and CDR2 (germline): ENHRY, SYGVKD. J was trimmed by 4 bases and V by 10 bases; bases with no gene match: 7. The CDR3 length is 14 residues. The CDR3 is CATAGLAGMYEQYF. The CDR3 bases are TGTGCCACCGCGGGACTAGCGGGAATGTACGAGCAGTACTTC.

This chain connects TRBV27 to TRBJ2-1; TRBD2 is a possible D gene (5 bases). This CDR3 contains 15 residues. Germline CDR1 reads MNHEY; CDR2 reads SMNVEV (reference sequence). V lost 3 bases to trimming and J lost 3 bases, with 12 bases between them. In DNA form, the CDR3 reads TGTGCCAGCAGTTTGGTATCGACTATCTACAATGAGCAGTTCTTC. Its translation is CASSLVSTIYNEQFF.

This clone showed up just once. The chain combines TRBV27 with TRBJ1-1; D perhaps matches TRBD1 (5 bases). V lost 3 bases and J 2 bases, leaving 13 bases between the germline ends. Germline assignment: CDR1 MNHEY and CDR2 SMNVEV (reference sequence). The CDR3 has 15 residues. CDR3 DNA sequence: TGTGCCAGCAGTTTTAGGGTGGGGCTTAACACTGAAGCTTTCTTT. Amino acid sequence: CASSFRVGLNTEAFF.

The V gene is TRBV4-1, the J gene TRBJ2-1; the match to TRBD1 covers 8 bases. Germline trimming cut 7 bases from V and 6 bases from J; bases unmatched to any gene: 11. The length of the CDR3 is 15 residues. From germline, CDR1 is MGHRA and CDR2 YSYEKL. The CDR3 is CASTIGQGEGNEQFF. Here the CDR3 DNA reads TGCGCCAGCACCATAGGACAGGGAGAGGGCAATGAGCAGTTCTTC.